Sequencing of this TCR beta chain was carried out in a study of blood T cell repertoires in COVID-19 (dated by TCRdb to 2018 to 2020). General notes on the study: The collaborator samples originated in the United States, Italy and Spain and spanned the acute and convalescent phases of COVID-19. Sample metadata almost always included a de-identified subject ID, COVID-19 status, age in years and sex. Samples came from the ongoing ImmuneRACE study (first 160 participants) plus 1,254 subjects from 6 global collaborators. The material from the prospective study consisted of cDNA or gDNA derived from T cells, B-cell-depleted T cells, or PBMCs. The repertoires were made available in a free public database intended to serve as a resource for research on the immune response to SARS-CoV-2. Subjects who had been exposed to COVID-19, were actively infected with it, or had recovered from it provided the deeply sampled blood TCRbeta repertoires that made up the dataset. Where HLA class I and class II types were available, the types were taken from metadata supplied by the sample provider, not from assay-based typing. Study-wide findings and limitations: How much clinical and demographic metadata was included differed by source and by participant, and the metadata was provided uncurated.

One collaborating source in Seattle enrolled patients while the patients were actively infected and followed the patients over time throughout the course of disease. Each collaborating institution followed its own protocols to collect whole blood in K2EDTA tubes. For TCRbeta analysis, collaborators shipped samples in one of three forms: frozen whole blood, isolated PBMCs, or DNA extracted from either of those sample types. About this clone itself: Its antigen remains unidentified. No per-base quality is available; no much larger clone lies one base away. Other nucleotide sequences from this sample produce the same CDR3.

The immunoSEQ Assay, a bias-controlled multiplex PCR, was used to amplify TCRbeta CDR3 regions from genomic DNA. On the study's bioinformatics: The number of nucleated cells in each sample was estimated by amplification of reference gene primers within the assay. To quantify the absolute abundance of each unique TCRbeta CDR3 rearrangement, sequence reads were collapsed and filtered. For each sample, productive Simpson clonality was calculated as the square root of Simpson's diversity index across productive rearrangements. TCRdb's version of the immuneACCESS table is confined to in-frame rearrangements and falls short of the full clone set. An unresolved V gene accounts for under half of the shortfall where checked; the remainder is of unknown origin. D and trimming were read from the DNA, whereas the V and J calls and clone size are those reported in that table. The sample table records 250,000 to 300,000 clones; about 88% of these occur just once. Together, the top ten hold 10% to 12% of the sample.

Sequenced sample: peripheral blood. This receptor was identified in a woman in her twenties or thirties with COVID-19, enrolled during active disease.

The DNA sequence is as follows: TGTGCAAGTCAATCCCGGGGTTGTTGTCAGCCCCAGCATTTT. Its protein is CASQSRGCCQPQHF. The sequence joins TRBV12-2 to TRBJ1-5. TRBV12-2 is assigned pseudogene status. Spanning cysteine to phenylalanine, the CDR3 consists of 14 amino acids. Only CDR3 DNA is held: 42 bases, read in frame from base 1.